The 9 T cell receptor beta chains below all came from one sample that was sequenced in a study of T cell clones after liver transplantation. Clones were sequenced by immunoSEQ multiplex PCR, and TCRdb holds only the in-frame ones, with some missing. This sample has 95,000 to 130,000 clones, with around nine tenths found just once. The sample was CD4+ T cells from blood, taken 12 months after liver transplant. The source of these receptors is a human patient who received a liver transplant. Part of the T cell pool may stem from the graft donor.

The chain carries TRBV7-3 and TRBJ2-7; D unclear. Germline V gives CDR1 SGHTA, CDR2 FQGTGA. The CDR3 consists of 18 residues. With 3 bases removed from V and 5 bases from J, the gap between germline ends came to 26 bases. The CDR3 nucleotides are TGTGCCAGCAGCTTGGGAACAAGCCTTCGGGCCATTGGCCACGAGCAGTACTTC. Translating gives CASSLGTSLRAIGHEQYF.

The CDR3 DNA reads as TGTGCCAGCAGTTCGGGCGGAAGGCGGGCTTTCTTT. This gives the protein CASSSGGRRAFF. The chain is built from TRBV5-8 and TRBJ1-1; D not resolved. From germline, CDR1 is SGHTS and CDR2 YDEGEE. V lost 5 bases to trimming and J lost 11 bases, with 16 bases between them. The CDR3 runs to 12 residues.

The rearrangement uses TRBV11-2 and TRBJ2-2; TRBD1 matches 9 bases. Germline-derived CDR1 and CDR2 are SGHAT and FQNNGV. The ends lost 4 bases at V and 4 bases at J; junction bases unmatched: 10. This CDR3 comprises 17 residues. CDR3: CASSSRTGGGITGELFF. CDR3 coding DNA: TGTGCCAGCAGCTCCAGAACAGGGGGCGGTATCACCGGGGAGCTGTTTTTT.

DNA for the CDR3: TGCAGCGTTGGAGGTGGGACAGGGGCCTACGAGCAGTACTTC. Protein sequence: CSVGGGTGAYEQYF. V and J are TRBV29-1 and TRBJ2-7, with 10 bases lining up with TRBD1. J was trimmed by 2 bases and V by 4 bases; bases with no gene match: 5. Germline CDR1 SQVTM, CDR2 ANQGSEA. CDR3 length: 14 amino acids.

This chain connects TRBV2 to TRBJ2-7; the D gene is possibly TRBD1 (5 bases). Germline values: CDR1 SNHLY, CDR2 FYNNEI. Trimming left V 4 bases short and J 7 bases short, with 17 bases between. The CDR3 is 14 amino acids. The CDR3 DNA follows: TGTGCCAGCAGTGTAAGAACAGGTTCCGGGGAGCAGTACTTC. Translating it yields CASSVRTGSGEQYF.

The V call is TRBV11-3, the J call TRBJ2-1, with 11 nucleotides matching TRBD1. V shed 3 bases and J 3 bases; nucleotides not matched to a gene: 7. The V gene's germline CDR1 is SGHNT and CDR2 YENEEA. The CDR3 spans 17 residues. The CDR3 DNA reads as TGTGCCAGCAGCTTTCGGACAGGGGGCTTACGCTACAATGAGCAGTTCTTC. This encodes CASSFRTGGLRYNEQFF.

Written as DNA, the CDR3 is TGTGCCAGCAGCCCCGGTGAGGGCAGGGCTAACTATGGCTACACCTTC. It translates to CASSPGEGRANYGYTF. The chain employs TRBV9 and TRBJ1-2; TRBD1 might be the D (5 bases). V was trimmed by 4 bases and J by 0 bases, leaving 16 bases between them. CDR1 SGDLS and CDR2 YYNGEE come from the germline V gene. The CDR3 consists of 16 residues.

The chain carries TRBV13 and TRBJ2-3, with D unclear. Deletions cut 6 bases from V and 1 base from J, with 14 bases between. Germline values: CDR1 PRHDT, CDR2 FYEKMQ (reference sequence). CDR3 length: 15 residues. The CDR3 is CASRPTGGRTDTQYF. The CDR3 DNA is TGTGCCAGCAGGCCTACGGGCGGCCGCACAGATACGCAGTATTTT.

This chain connects TRBV6-6 to TRBJ2-3; the match to TRBD1 covers 8 bases. Germline V gene sequence: CDR1 MNHNY, CDR2 SVGAGI (reference sequence). The V segment lost 4 bases and the J segment 8 bases; nucleotides outside the gene matches: 8. The CDR3 is made up of 14 amino acids. CDR3 loop: CASSSQGVPGTQYF. DNA for the CDR3: TGTGCCAGCAGTTCACAGGGGGTGCCAGGTACGCAGTATTTT.